The 16 T cell receptor beta chains in this list originate from one sample, sequenced in a study of radiation and T cells in renal cell carcinoma. Data came from immunoSEQ multiplex PCR; TCRdb stores just in-frame clones and leaves some out. Of about 13,000 clones listed, 33% were seen once; the top ten hold roughly 14%. Treatment described: 15 Gy SBRT to primary tumor, nephrectomy 4 weeks later. The sequencing here drew on tumor tissue, taken from a patient whose treatment included radiotherapy and nephrectomy. The source is a man aged 60-69 years with renal cell carcinoma.

The rearrangement joins TRBV25-1 to TRBJ1-2; no clear D gene. CDR1 and CDR2 (germline): MGHDK, SYGVNS. This CDR3 spans 13 amino acids. Trimming cost V 0 bases and J 9 bases, with 11 bases left between them. The DNA for the CDR3 is TGTGCCAGCAGTGAATATGGCGGTTATCGCTACACCTTC. Its protein is CASSEYGGYRYTF.

In its sample, this clone was seen a few times. The genes are TRBV10-2 and TRBJ1-4, with a possible D match to TRBD1 (5 bases). Germline V CDR1 and CDR2: WSHSY, SAAADI. The CDR3 sequence is 13 residues long. The ends were cut back, 2 bases at V and 6 bases at J, with 7 bases in the middle. The CDR3 protein is CASSESRDEKLFF. The CDR3 DNA sequence: TGCGCCAGCAGTGAGAGCAGGGATGAAAAACTGTTTTTT.

The V and J genes are TRBV4-1 and TRBJ2-3, with a tentative D call TRBD1 (5 bases). The length of the CDR3 is 17 residues. V lost 1 base and J 0 bases, leaving 14 bases between the germline ends. Germline V lookup: CDR1 MGHRA, CDR2 YSYEKL. The CDR3 DNA is TGCGCCAGCAGCCAAGGTTCGATGAAGGGGAGCACAGATACGCAGTATTTT. Its translation is CASSQGSMKGSTDTQYF.

This clone was counted only a few times. The chain uses TRBV9 and TRBJ2-3; 10 bases are a match to TRBD2. Trimming at V came to 2 bases and at J to 0 bases, leaving 3 bases not matched to a gene. The V gene's germline CDR1 is SGDLS and CDR2 YYNGEE. The CDR3 covers 16 residues. The CDR3, as DNA: TGTGCCAGCAGCGTCGGACTAGCGGACAGCACAGATACGCAGTATTTT. Its protein product is CASSVGLADSTDTQYF.

The V gene is TRBV10-3, the J gene TRBJ2-5; the D is unclear. CDR3 size: 13 residues. In germline, CDR1 is ENHRY, CDR2 SYGVKD. V shed 2 bases and J shed 6 bases, with 10 bases lying between them. CDR3 coding DNA: TGTGCCATCAGTGAGGATGGTGAAAAGACCCAGTACTTC. Translating it yields CAISEDGEKTQYF.

This clone was seen only a few times. The chain links TRBV28 to TRBJ1-1; D is unresolved. The CDR3 runs 12 residues. Germline V gene sequence: CDR1 MDHEN, CDR2 SYDVKM. Trimming shortened V by 8 bases and J by 0 bases, and 7 bases separated the two germline ends. The CDR3 DNA reads TGTGCCAGCCTACAGATGAACACTGAAGCTTTCTTT. This sequence encodes CASLQMNTEAFF.

The rearrangement links TRBV5-1 to TRBJ2-2; D is possibly TRBD2 (6 bases). CDR3 length: 15 residues. The V gene lost 0 bases and the J gene lost 4 bases, with 10 bases spanning the gap. The germline CDR1 and CDR2 sequences are SGHRS and YFSETQ. CDR3 amino acids: CASSLDLASTGELFF. CDR3 DNA: TGCGCCAGCAGCTTGGATCTAGCGAGCACCGGGGAGCTGTTTTTT.

The chain combines TRBV4-3 with TRBJ2-5; 8 bases align to TRBD1. The V gene end was trimmed by 2 bases and the J gene end by 1 base; junction bases not matched to a gene: 9. This CDR3 has 17 amino acids. Germline CDR1 reads LGHNA; CDR2 reads YSLEER. The CDR3 DNA sequence: TGCGCCAGCAGCCAACAACCCCTTGACAGGGGCCAAGAGACCCAGTACTTC. This codes for CASSQQPLDRGQETQYF.

This clone showed up just a few times. The genes are TRBV19 and TRBJ1-5; the D is unclear. This CDR3 contains 15 residues. Trimming took off 3 bases at V and 0 bases at J, with 9 bases between the two ends. The germline gives CDR1 LNHDA, CDR2 SQIVND (reference sequence). CDR3 residues: CASSIYGPSNQPQHF. CDR3 DNA: TGTGCCAGTAGTATTTATGGTCCTAGCAATCAGCCCCAGCATTTT.

CDR3 residues: CASRGLRQLNTEAFF. The CDR3 DNA is TGCGCCAGCAGAGGTTTAAGGCAGCTAAACACTGAAGCTTTCTTT. V is TRBV5-1 and J is TRBJ1-1; D uncertain. V lost 5 bases, J lost 2 bases, and 16 bases lay in between. The germline V gene has CDR1 SGHRS and CDR2 YFSETQ. This CDR3 is built from 15 residues.

The chain combines TRBV27 with TRBJ2-3; tentatively, D is TRBD1 (5 bases). Germline CDR1 reads MNHEY; CDR2 reads SMNVEV (reference sequence). This CDR3 is built from 14 residues. With 4 bases removed from V and 4 bases from J, the gap between germline ends came to 12 bases. CDR3 nucleotide sequence: TGTGCCAGCAGTTCACAGGTGTCGTCAGATACGCAGTATTTT. This sequence encodes CASSSQVSSDTQYF.

This chain links TRBV14 with TRBJ1-2; 8 nucleotides align to TRBD1. Germline V gene data show CDR1 as SGHDN and CDR2 as FVKESK. This CDR3 is built from 15 residues. V gave up 4 bases and J gave up 6 bases; unmatched junction bases: 10. Written as DNA, the CDR3 is TGTGCCAGCAGCCTCCTTCTGGGACAGGAAAATGGCTACACCTTC. Translating it yields CASSLLLGQENGYTF.

This clone has more than one count but fewer than ten. The J gene is TRBJ2-7, the V gene TRBV12-5; D unclear. Per germline, CDR1 LGHNT and CDR2 FRNRAP. The CDR3 is made up of 11 amino acids. V lost 2 bases and J 9 bases, leaving 8 bases between the germline ends. The DNA of the CDR3 is TGTGCTAGTGGTTTGAGGGCAGTGCAGTACTTC. This codes for CASGLRAVQYF.

The chain recombines TRBV29-1 with TRBJ2-7; tentative D call: TRBD2 (6 bases). V lost 3 bases and J 0 bases, leaving 9 bases between the germline ends. Germline V lookup: CDR1 SQVTM, CDR2 ANQGSEA. This CDR3 has 13 residues. CDR3 amino acids: CSVEAGSSYEQYF. CDR3 in DNA: TGCAGCGTTGAGGCCGGGAGCTCCTACGAGCAGTACTTC.

This clone was seen a handful of times. The chain has TRBV7-8 and TRBJ2-5; a possible D gene is TRBD2 (6 bases). Between the trimmed V and J ends, which lost 5 bases and 1 base, there was a span of 17 bases. CDR3 size: 16 residues. Germline CDR1 is SGHVS and CDR2 is FQNEAQ. CDR3 sequence reads: CASSKPDLALQETQYF. CDR3 nucleotide sequence: TGTGCCAGCAGCAAACCAGATCTAGCGCTCCAAGAGACCCAGTACTTC.

This clone has just a few counts. The chain links TRBV30 to TRBJ2-2; D not certain. V dropped 0 bases and J dropped 2 bases, with 7 bases sitting between them. Per the germline V gene, CDR1 is GTSNPN and CDR2 is SVGIG (reference sequence). The CDR3 totals 14 residues. In DNA, the CDR3 is TGTGCCTGGAGTGTAGGCCATAACACCGGGGAGCTGTTTTTT. Residues: CAWSVGHNTGELFF. Based on the CDR3 plus reference TRBV30 and TRBJ2-2, the full variable domain is SQTIHQWPATLVQPVGSPLSLECTVEGTSNPNLYWYRQAAGRGLQLLFYSVGIGQISSEVPQNLSASRPQDRQFILSSKKLLLSDSGFYLCAWSVGHNTGELFFGEGSRLTVL.